This TCR beta chain was identified in a study of CD8+ T cells in alopecia areata. Looking at the study overall: Those patients who were treated received oral tofacitinib, which was given at 5 to 10 mg twice daily for moderate-to-severe alopecia areata.

After isolation, RNA underwent reverse transcription to generate cDNA as the sequencing template. TCRdb keeps only in-frame clones here, not all; method: immunoSEQ multiplex PCR. The sample carries about 130,000 clones, around 50% recorded once. On this clone itself: Antigen unknown.

Peripheral blood samples and lesional scalp punch biopsies were obtained from alopecia areata patients. General study findings and limits: Alopecia totalis/universalis scalp especially showed more expanded CD8+ clones than normal scalp.

CDR1 is SGHNT and CDR2 is YYREEE in the germline V gene (reference sequence). The CDR3 runs to 13 residues. Trimming removed 3 bases from V and 6 bases from J; junction bases left unmatched: 3. The source of this sequence is a human donor with alopecia areata. The rearrangement links TRBV5-4 to TRBJ2-4, with 7 positions matching TRBD1. Material: CD4+ T cells sorted from blood, obtained at week 0. The CDR3 loop reads CASSYNRGNIQYF. The CDR3 bases are TGTGCCAGCAGCTATAACAGGGGAAACATTCAGTACTTC.